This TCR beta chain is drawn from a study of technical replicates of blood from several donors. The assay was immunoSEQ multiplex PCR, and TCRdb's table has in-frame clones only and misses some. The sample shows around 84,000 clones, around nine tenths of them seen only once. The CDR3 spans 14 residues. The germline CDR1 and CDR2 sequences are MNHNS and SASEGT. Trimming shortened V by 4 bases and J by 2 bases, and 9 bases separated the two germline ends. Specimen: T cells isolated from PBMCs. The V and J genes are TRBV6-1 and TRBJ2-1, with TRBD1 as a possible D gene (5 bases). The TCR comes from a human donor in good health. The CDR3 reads CASSGLGAYNEQFF. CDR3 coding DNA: TGTGCCAGCAGTGGGCTAGGGGCCTACAATGAGCAGTTCTTC.